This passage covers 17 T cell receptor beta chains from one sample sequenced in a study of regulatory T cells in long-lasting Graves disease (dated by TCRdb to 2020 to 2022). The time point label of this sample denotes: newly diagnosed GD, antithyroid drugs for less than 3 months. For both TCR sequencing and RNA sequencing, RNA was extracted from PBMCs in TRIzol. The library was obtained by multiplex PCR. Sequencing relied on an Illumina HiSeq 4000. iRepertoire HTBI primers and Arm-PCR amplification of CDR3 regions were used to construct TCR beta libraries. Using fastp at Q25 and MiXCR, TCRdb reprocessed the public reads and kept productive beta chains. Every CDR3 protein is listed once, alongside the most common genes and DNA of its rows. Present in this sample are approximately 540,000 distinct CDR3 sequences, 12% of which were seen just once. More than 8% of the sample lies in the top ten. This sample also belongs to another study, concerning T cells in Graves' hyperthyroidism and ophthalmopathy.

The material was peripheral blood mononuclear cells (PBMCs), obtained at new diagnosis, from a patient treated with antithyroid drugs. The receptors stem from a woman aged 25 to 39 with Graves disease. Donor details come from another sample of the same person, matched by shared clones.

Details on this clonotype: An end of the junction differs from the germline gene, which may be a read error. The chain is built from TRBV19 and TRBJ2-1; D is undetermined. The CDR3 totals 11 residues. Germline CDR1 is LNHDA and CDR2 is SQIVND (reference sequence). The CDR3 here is CASSRGEPQVF. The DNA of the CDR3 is TGTGCCAGTAGTCGCGGTGAGCCCCAGGTCTTC.

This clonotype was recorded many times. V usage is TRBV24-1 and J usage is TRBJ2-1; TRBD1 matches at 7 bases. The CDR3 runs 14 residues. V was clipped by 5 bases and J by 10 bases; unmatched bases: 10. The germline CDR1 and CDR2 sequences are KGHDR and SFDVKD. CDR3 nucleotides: TGTGCCACCAGTGTTCCGGAACAGGGGAAGGAGCAGTTCTTC. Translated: CATSVPEQGKEQFF.

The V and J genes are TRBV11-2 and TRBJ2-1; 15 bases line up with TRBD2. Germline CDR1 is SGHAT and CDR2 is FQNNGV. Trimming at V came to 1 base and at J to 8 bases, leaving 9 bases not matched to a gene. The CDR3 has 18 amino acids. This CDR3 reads CASSLGGLAGGPVYEQFF. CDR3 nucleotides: TGTGCCAGCAGCTTAGGTGGACTAGCGGGAGGGCCGGTTTATGAGCAGTTCTTC.

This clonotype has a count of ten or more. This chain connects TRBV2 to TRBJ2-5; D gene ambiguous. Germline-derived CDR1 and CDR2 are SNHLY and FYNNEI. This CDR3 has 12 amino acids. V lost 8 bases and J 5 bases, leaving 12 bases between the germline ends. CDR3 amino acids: CASGLQPETQYF. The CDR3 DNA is TGTGCCAGCGGCTTACAACCGGAGACCCAGTACTTC.

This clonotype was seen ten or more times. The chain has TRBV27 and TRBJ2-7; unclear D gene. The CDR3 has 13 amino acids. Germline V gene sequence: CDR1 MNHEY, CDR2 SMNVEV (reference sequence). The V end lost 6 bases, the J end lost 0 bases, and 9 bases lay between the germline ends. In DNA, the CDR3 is TGTGCCAGCAGCCAATCCAGCTCCTACGAGCAGTACTTC. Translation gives CASSQSSSYEQYF.

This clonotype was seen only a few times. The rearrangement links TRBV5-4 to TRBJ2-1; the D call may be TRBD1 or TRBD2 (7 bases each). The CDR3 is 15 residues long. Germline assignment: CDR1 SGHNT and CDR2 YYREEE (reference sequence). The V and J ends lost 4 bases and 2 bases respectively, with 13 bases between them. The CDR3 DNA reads TGTGCCAGCAGCCTGGGAGGGACAGCCTACAATGAGCAGTTCTTC. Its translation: CASSLGGTAYNEQFF.

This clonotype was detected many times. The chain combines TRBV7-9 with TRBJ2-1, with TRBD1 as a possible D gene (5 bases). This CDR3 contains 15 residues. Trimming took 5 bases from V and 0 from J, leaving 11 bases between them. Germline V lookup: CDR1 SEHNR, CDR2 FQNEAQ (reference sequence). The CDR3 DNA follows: TGTGCCAGCAGCATGACAGCGAGCTCCTACAATGAGCAGTTCTTC. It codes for CASSMTASSYNEQFF.

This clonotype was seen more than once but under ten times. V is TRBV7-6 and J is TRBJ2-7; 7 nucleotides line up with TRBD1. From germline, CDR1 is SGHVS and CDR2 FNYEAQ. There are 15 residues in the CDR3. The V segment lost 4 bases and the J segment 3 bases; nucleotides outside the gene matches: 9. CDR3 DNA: TGTGCCAGCAGCTCTCGACAGGGCTCACTCTACGAGCAGTACTTC. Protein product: CASSSRQGSLYEQYF.

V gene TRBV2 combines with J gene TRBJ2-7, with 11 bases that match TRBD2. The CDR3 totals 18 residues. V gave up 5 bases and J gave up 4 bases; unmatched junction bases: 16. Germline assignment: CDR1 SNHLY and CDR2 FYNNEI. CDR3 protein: CASSSGLAGPIVTYEQYF. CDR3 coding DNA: TGTGCCAGCAGTTCCGGACTAGCGGGCCCGATAGTTACTTACGAGCAGTACTTC.

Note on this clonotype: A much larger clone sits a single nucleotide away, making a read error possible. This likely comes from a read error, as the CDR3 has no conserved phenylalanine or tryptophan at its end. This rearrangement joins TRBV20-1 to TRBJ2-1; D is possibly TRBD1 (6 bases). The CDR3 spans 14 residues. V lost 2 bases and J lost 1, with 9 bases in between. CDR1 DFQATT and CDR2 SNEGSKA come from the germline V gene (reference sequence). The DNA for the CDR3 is TGCAGTGCTAGATGGCAGGGGTCCTACAATGAGCAGTTCCTC. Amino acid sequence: CSARWQGSYNEQFL.

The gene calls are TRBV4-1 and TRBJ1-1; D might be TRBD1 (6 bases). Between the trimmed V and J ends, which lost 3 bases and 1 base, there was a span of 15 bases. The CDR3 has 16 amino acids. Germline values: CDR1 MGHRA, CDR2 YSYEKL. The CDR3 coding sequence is TGCGCCAGCAGCCACCTCGGGACACGGAGGAACACTGAAGCTTTCTTT. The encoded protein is CASSHLGTRRNTEAFF.

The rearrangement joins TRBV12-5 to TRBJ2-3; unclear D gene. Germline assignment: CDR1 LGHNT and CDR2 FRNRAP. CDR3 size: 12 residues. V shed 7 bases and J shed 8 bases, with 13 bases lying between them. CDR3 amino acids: CASASEESTQYF. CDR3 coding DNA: TGTGCTAGTGCCTCGGAAGAATCTACGCAGTATTTT. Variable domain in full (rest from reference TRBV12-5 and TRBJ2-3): DARVTQTPRHKVTEMGQEVTMRCQPILGHNTVFWYRQTMMQGLELLAYFRNRAPLDDSGMPKDRFSAEMPDATLATLKIQPSEPRDSAVYFCASASEESTQYFGPGTRLTVL.

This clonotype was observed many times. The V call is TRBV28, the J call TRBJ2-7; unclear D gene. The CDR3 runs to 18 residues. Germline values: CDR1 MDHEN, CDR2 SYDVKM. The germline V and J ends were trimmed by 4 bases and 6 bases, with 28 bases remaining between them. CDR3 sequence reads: CASSSARIAIGLTCEQYF. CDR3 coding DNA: TGTGCCAGCAGTTCAGCTCGTATAGCCATCGGGCTGACTTGCGAGCAGTACTTC. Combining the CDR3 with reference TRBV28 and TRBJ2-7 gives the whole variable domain DVKVTQSSRYLVKRTGEKVFLECVQDMDHENMFWYRQDPGLGLRLIYFSYDVKMKEKGDIPEGYSVSREKKERFSLILESASTNQTSMYLCASSSARIAIGLTCEQYFGPGTRLTVT.

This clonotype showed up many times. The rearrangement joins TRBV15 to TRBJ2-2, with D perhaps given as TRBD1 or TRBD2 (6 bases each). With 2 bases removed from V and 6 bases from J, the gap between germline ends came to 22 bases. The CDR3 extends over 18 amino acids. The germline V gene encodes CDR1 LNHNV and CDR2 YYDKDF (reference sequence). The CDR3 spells CATSRTGGGAFGAGELFF. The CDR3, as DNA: TGTGCCACCAGCAGAACCGGGGGCGGGGCGTTCGGTGCCGGGGAGCTGTTTTTT.

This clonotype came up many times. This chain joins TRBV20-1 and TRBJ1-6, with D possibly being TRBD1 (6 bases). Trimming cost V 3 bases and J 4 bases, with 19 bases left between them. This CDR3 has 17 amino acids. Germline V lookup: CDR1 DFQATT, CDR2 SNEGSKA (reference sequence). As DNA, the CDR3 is TGCAGTGCTAGCGCGGATTACAGGGTGAAATATAATTCACCCCTCCACTTT. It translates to CSASADYRVKYNSPLHF.

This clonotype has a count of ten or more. CDR3 sequence reads: CASGLQRDRRVVGEQYF. In DNA form, the CDR3 reads TGTGCTAGTGGTTTGCAGAGGGACAGGCGGGTCGTGGGGGAGCAGTACTTC. The chain uses TRBV12-5 and TRBJ2-7, with TRBD1 identical over 8 bases. From germline, CDR1 is LGHNT and CDR2 FRNRAP. This CDR3 has 17 residues. V shed 2 bases, J shed 7 bases, and the junction held 16 bases outside the gene matches.

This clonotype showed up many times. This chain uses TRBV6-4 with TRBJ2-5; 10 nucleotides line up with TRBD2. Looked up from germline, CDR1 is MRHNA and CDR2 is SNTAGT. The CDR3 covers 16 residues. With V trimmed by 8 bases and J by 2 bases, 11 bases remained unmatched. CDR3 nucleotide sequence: TGTGCCAGCGGAGTTTCGACTAGCGGGTATCAAGAGACCCAGTACTTC. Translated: CASGVSTSGYQETQYF.